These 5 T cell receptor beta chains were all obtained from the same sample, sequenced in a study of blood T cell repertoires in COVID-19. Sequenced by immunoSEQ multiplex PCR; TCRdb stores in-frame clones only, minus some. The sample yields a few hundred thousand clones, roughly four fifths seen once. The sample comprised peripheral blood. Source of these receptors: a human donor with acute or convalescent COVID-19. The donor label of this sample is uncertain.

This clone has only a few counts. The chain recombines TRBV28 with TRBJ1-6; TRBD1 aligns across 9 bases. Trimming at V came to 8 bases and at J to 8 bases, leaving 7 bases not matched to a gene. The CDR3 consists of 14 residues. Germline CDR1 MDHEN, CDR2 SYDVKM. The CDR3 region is CASSPGQGYSPLHF. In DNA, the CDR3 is TGTGCCAGCTCCCCGGGACAGGGTTATTCACCCCTCCACTTT.

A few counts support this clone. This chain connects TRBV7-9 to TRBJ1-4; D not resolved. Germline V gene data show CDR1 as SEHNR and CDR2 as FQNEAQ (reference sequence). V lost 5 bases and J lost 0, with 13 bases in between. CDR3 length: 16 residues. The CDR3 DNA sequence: TGTGCCAGCAGCCGGGGTAAAGGGTCAACTAATGAAAAACTGTTTTTT. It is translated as CASSRGKGSTNEKLFF.

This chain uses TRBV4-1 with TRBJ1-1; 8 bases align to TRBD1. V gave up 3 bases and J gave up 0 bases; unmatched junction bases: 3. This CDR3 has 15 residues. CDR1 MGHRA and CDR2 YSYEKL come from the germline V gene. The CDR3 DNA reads TGCGCCAGCAGCCACCAGGGGGCGATGAACACTGAAGCTTTCTTT. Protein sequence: CASSHQGAMNTEAFF.

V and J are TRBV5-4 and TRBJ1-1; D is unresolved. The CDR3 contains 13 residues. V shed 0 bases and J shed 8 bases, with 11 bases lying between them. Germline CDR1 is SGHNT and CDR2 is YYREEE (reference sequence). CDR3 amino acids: CASSLVNGGEAFF. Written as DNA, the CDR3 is TGTGCCAGCAGCTTGGTGAACGGCGGCGAAGCTTTCTTT.

CDR3 region: CASSIEGQGGETQYF. In DNA form, the CDR3 reads TGTGCCAGTAGTATAGAGGGACAGGGAGGAGAGACCCAGTACTTC. The chain is built from TRBV19 and TRBJ2-5, with 9 positions matching TRBD1. This CDR3 region has 15 residues. Trimming took 0 bases from V and 4 from J; bases not matched to a gene: 3. Germline V CDR1 and CDR2: LNHDA, SQIVND (reference sequence).